Below, 27 T cell receptor beta chains from the same sample are listed, as sequenced in a study of Graves' ophthalmopathy and Graves' hyperthyroidism. Amplified material comprised TCR beta CDR3 regions derived from RNA transcripts. HTBI primers were used in a first-round RT-PCR, which preceded a second-round multiplex PCR. Via MiXCR, TCRdb re-called the multiplex PCR reads, giving one row per CDR3 protein. In the table there are about 640,000 distinct CDR3 sequences, about two fifths of which are singletons. The sequenced sample was peripheral blood. Receptors were obtained from an adult man with Graves' ophthalmopathy.

The rearrangement links TRBV13 to TRBJ2-7; 9 bases agree with TRBD1. V was clipped by 5 bases and J by 2 bases; unmatched bases: 10. Germline CDR1 reads PRHDT; CDR2 reads FYEKMQ (reference sequence). The CDR3 runs to 16 residues. Here the CDR3 DNA reads TGTGCCAGCAGCCCTCCAGGGGGACAGGGAGCCTACGAGCAGTACTTC. Protein: CASSPPGGQGAYEQYF.

The sample holds many counts of this clonotype. The chain has TRBV10-1 and TRBJ1-4, with D possibly matching TRBD1 (5 bases). The V gene lost 6 bases and the J gene lost 6 bases, with 17 bases spanning the gap. This CDR3 contains 15 residues. The germline V gene encodes CDR1 WNHNN and CDR2 SYGVQD (reference sequence). The CDR3 protein is CASSDLRGGHEKLFF. In DNA, the CDR3 is TGCGCCAGCAGCGACTTACGGGGGGGTCATGAAAAACTGTTTTTT.

This clonotype was recorded many times. This chain joins TRBV24-1 and TRBJ1-2, with D maybe TRBD1 (6 bases). The V gene's germline CDR1 is KGHDR and CDR2 SFDVKD. Deletions cut 4 bases from V and 8 bases from J, with 7 bases between. This CDR3 has 11 residues. The DNA for the CDR3 is TGTGCCACCAGTGAGGGGGGCGGCTACACCTTC. It translates to CATSEGGGYTF.

This chain uses TRBV4-3 with TRBJ1-2; possibly TRBD1 for D (6 bases). In germline, CDR1 is LGHNA, CDR2 YSLEER. This CDR3 region has 17 residues. V was cut by 3 bases and J by 0 bases, with 17 bases left in between. CDR3 nucleotides: TGCGCCAGCAGCCACCAAGCTTGGAGGGGGGCTAACTATGGCTACACCTTC. Translation gives CASSHQAWRGANYGYTF.

This clonotype was seen at least ten times. This chain connects TRBV19 to TRBJ2-7; tentatively, D is TRBD2 (6 bases). Between the trimmed V and J ends, which lost 4 bases and 0 bases, there was a span of 10 bases. Germline V gene data show CDR1 as LNHDA and CDR2 as SQIVND (reference sequence). This CDR3 is 14 amino acids long. The CDR3 region has the DNA TGTGCCAGTAGTAGGGCGGGGAGCTCCTACGAGCAGTACTTC. Its translation: CASSRAGSSYEQYF.

This clonotype was detected many times. The chain links TRBV7-2 to TRBJ1-1; tentative D call: TRBD1 (6 bases). The germline CDR1 and CDR2 sequences are SGHTA and FQGNSA. Trimming left V 4 bases short and J 0 bases short, with 9 bases between. The CDR3 extends over 14 amino acids. CDR3 nucleotide sequence: TGTGCCAGCAGCTCGGACAGATTGAACACTGAAGCTTTCTTT. This encodes CASSSDRLNTEAFF.

This clonotype was counted between two and nine times. The chain joins TRBV3-1 to TRBJ2-5, with TRBD2 identical over 12 bases. The CDR3 runs to 14 residues. CDR1 is LGHDT, CDR2 YNNKEL, per germline (reference sequence). V was clipped by 3 bases and J by 12 bases; unmatched bases: 8. CDR3 nucleotides: TGTGCCAGCAGCCAGGCTACTAGCGGGAGGAGAAAGTACTTC. Amino acids: CASSQATSGRRKYF.

CDR3 DNA sequence: TGTGCCAGCTTGCCGAGGTTGAACACTGAAGCTTTCTTT. Translated, it gives CASLPRLNTEAFF. The chain carries TRBV11-2 and TRBJ1-1; D not resolved. With 8 bases removed from V and 0 bases from J, the gap between germline ends came to 10 bases. The CDR3 runs 13 residues. Germline V lookup: CDR1 SGHAT, CDR2 FQNNGV.

This clonotype was found once. The V gene is TRBV24-1, the J gene TRBJ1-2; D is unclear. The CDR3 is 14 residues long. The V end was cut by 2 bases, the J end by 3 bases, with 9 bases between. The germline gives CDR1 KGHDR, CDR2 SFDVKD. The chain's CDR3 is CATSDYTRDYGYTF. The CDR3 DNA follows: TGTGCCACCAGTGATTATACACGCGACTATGGCTACACCTTC.

This clonotype was counted many times. The rearrangement links TRBV7-3 to TRBJ1-1; D remains unclear. Germline lookup yields CDR1 SGHTA and CDR2 FQGTGA. The CDR3 is 13 residues long. V lost 6 bases and J lost 0, with 8 bases in between. In nucleotides, the CDR3 is TGTGCCAGCAGGGCAGACATGAACACTGAAGCTTTCTTT. Protein sequence: CASRADMNTEAFF.

The CDR3 bases are TGTGCTGCCTCCGGGACAGGGGGCGCACGTTATGGCTACACCTTC. Protein sequence: CAASGTGGARYGYTF. V is TRBV25-1 and J is TRBJ1-2; TRBD1 matches 12 bases. The length of the CDR3 is 15 residues. CDR1 and CDR2 from the germline V gene are MGHDK and SYGVNS.

V is TRBV3-1 and J is TRBJ2-5; 7 nucleotides line up with TRBD2. V lost 5 bases, J lost 2 bases, and 11 bases stayed unmatched. Germline assignment: CDR1 LGHDT and CDR2 YNNKEL (reference sequence). The CDR3 covers 16 residues. CDR3 sequence reads: CASSLPAGAPQETQYF. DNA for the CDR3: TGTGCCAGCAGCTTGCCTGCGGGAGCTCCACAAGAGACCCAGTACTTC.

This chain uses TRBV2 with TRBJ2-3, with 7 bases lining up with TRBD1. The CDR3 consists of 15 residues. The V gene's germline CDR1 is SNHLY and CDR2 FYNNEI. The V gene end was trimmed by 6 bases and the J gene end by 3 bases; junction bases not matched to a gene: 9. CDR3 loop: CASSTWDSLTDTQYF. The CDR3 DNA sequence: TGTGCCAGCAGCACCTGGGACAGCTTGACAGATACGCAGTATTTT.

In its sample, this clonotype was seen many times. The chain couples TRBV10-3 to TRBJ2-5, with TRBD1 identical over 11 bases. The CDR3 extends over 17 amino acids. J was trimmed by 5 bases and V by 0 bases; bases with no gene match: 8. Per the germline V gene, CDR1 is ENHRY and CDR2 is SYGVKD. The CDR3 DNA reads as TGTGCCATCAGTGAGTCTGGGACAGGGGGTACCAGGGAGACCCAGTACTTC. Protein: CAISESGTGGTRETQYF.

This clonotype was counted ten times or more. The chain joins TRBV2 to TRBJ2-7; D may correspond to TRBD1 or TRBD2 (5 bases each). Between the trimmed V and J ends, which lost 6 bases and 5 bases, there was a span of 20 bases. This CDR3 region has 15 residues. CDR1 and CDR2 (germline): SNHLY, FYNNEI. The CDR3 DNA sequence: TGTGCCAGCAGCGAGGGGCGGGTGAGCCACGACGAGCAGTACTTC. Translating it yields CASSEGRVSHDEQYF.

The chain joins TRBV9 to TRBJ1-4; TRBD1 matches at 7 bases. This CDR3 region has 16 residues. Germline CDR1 is SGDLS and CDR2 is YYNGEE. V was clipped by 5 bases and J by 8 bases; unmatched bases: 15. The CDR3 nucleotides read TGTGCCAGCAGTTTGACCATAGGGACAGTCGGGGAAAAACTGTTTTTT. Translated, it gives CASSLTIGTVGEKLFF.

The V call is TRBV10-3, the J call TRBJ2-7; perhaps TRBD2 as D (7 bases). The CDR3 has 18 residues. V gave up 0 bases and J gave up 4 bases, with 22 bases separating them. Germline V gene lookup returns CDR1 ENHRY and CDR2 SYGVKD. CDR3 in DNA: TGTGCCATCAGTGAGTCGACGGGCGGCGGGGGCGCGACTTACGAGCAGTACTTC. Protein product: CAISESTGGGGATYEQYF.

This clonotype was seen once. One end of the junction does not line up with germline, which may come from a read error. V usage is TRBV11-1 and J usage is TRBJ2-5; no definite D call. Germline V CDR1 and CDR2: SGHAT, FQDESV (reference sequence). The CDR3 has 13 amino acids. CDR3 bases: TGTGCCGGCAGCACACCCCCAAAGGAGACCCAGTACTTC. Translating it yields CAGSTPPKETQYF.

The J gene is TRBJ1-1, the V gene TRBV19, with D tentatively TRBD1 (6 bases). This CDR3 has 12 amino acids. The ends were cut back, 8 bases at V and 8 bases at J, with 15 bases in the middle. CDR1 LNHDA and CDR2 SQIVND come from the germline V gene (reference sequence). The CDR3 is CASGGGGREAFF. CDR3 DNA: TGTGCCAGTGGGGGGGGGGGGCGCGAAGCTTTCTTT. Filled out from reference TRBV19 and TRBJ1-1, the complete variable domain reads DGGITQSPKYLFRKEGQNVTLSCEQNLNHDAMYWYRQDPGQGLRLIYYSQIVNDFQKGDIAEGYSVSREKKESFPLTVTSAQKNPTAFYLCASGGGGREAFFGQGTRLTVV.

This clonotype was seen ten or more times. The chain combines TRBV2 with TRBJ2-5; tentative D call: TRBD1 (6 bases). The CDR3 loop spans 13 amino acids. V was clipped by 8 bases and J by 2 bases, with 12 bases between them. Germline CDR1 SNHLY, CDR2 FYNNEI. Here the CDR3 reads CASGGQPQETQYF. The CDR3 region has the DNA TGTGCCAGCGGGGGACAACCACAAGAGACCCAGTACTTC.

The chain is built from TRBV7-8 and TRBJ2-7; D perhaps matches TRBD1 (6 bases). V shed 5 bases and J shed 2 bases, with 16 bases lying between them. Germline loops: CDR1 SGHVS, CDR2 FQNEAQ. CDR3 length: 15 amino acids. CDR3: CASSPPDRNTYEQYF. DNA for the CDR3: TGTGCCAGCAGCCCCCCGGACAGAAACACCTACGAGCAGTACTTC.

To note about this clonotype: Germline is not matched at one junction end, which may reflect a read error. The chain recombines TRBV10-3 with TRBJ1-1; no definite D call. CDR3 length: 13 amino acids. The germline V gene has CDR1 ENHRY and CDR2 SYGVKD. The CDR3 region is CAVSEDGGEGPVF. The CDR3 DNA reads TGTGCCGTCAGTGAGGACGGTGGTGAAGGTCCAGTCTTT.

V gene TRBV10-3 combines with J gene TRBJ2-5; tentatively, D is TRBD2 (5 bases). This CDR3 spans 13 amino acids. Trimming stripped 5 bases from V and 11 bases from J, with 18 bases between. In germline, CDR1 is ENHRY, CDR2 SYGVKD. CDR3 in amino acids: CAISPGIRGPQYF. The DNA for the CDR3 is TGTGCCATCAGTCCGGGGATTCGCGGACCACAGTACTTC.

Comment on this clonotype: Relative to the germline gene, one junction end is altered; a read error may explain this. The chain carries TRBV5-1 and TRBJ1-4, with a tentative D call TRBD1 (5 bases). Germline V gene lookup returns CDR1 SGHRS and CDR2 YFSETQ. The CDR3 covers 15 residues. The CDR3 loop reads CAGSPASGLSEKLFF. The CDR3 DNA sequence: TGCGCCGGCAGCCCAGCATCAGGGTTAAGTGAAAAACTGTTTTTT.

This clonotype was seen a handful of times. The genes are TRBV2 and TRBJ2-7; D is tentatively TRBD1 or TRBD2 (5 bases each). Germline CDR1 SNHLY, CDR2 FYNNEI. Between the trimmed V and J ends, which lost 8 bases and 2 bases, there was a span of 19 bases. This CDR3 contains 15 residues. CDR3 nucleotides: TGTGCCAGCCATCCCACCGGGACGGTCACCTACGAGCAGTACTTC. Translating it yields CASHPTGTVTYEQYF.

This chain uses TRBV12-5 with TRBJ1-5, with unresolved D. Trimming pared 9 bases from V and 7 bases from J, leaving 7 bases between. The CDR3 totals 10 residues. Looked up from germline, CDR1 is LGHNT and CDR2 is FRNRAP. The CDR3: CAREGQPQHF. CDR3 nucleotides: TGTGCTAGAGAGGGACAGCCCCAGCATTTT.

J is TRBJ1-1 and V is TRBV30; D is uncertain. This CDR3 is built from 11 residues. Germline lookup yields CDR1 GTSNPN and CDR2 SVGIG (reference sequence). Between the trimmed V and J ends, which lost 8 bases and 6 bases, there was a span of 13 bases. The chain's CDR3 is CAQLSIAEAFF. The CDR3 DNA sequence: TGTGCCCAGTTGTCTATAGCTGAAGCTTTCTTT.